A selection of T cell receptor beta chains follows, all from one sample in a study of T cells after yellow fever vaccination. MiXCR, applied by TCRdb to the 5' RACE reads, yields one record per CDR3 protein. Of some 320,000 distinct CDR3 sequences in the sample, 7.5% to 9% were seen once. Specimen: PBMCs, collected on the day of the first yellow fever vaccination. The receptor set was obtained from a man between 18 and 35 years old who received the YFV17D yellow fever vaccine. CDR3s include the opening cysteine and the closing phenylalanine or tryptophan. A D gene is named only where the DNA matches it firmly. A clone size is listed for some rows: how often the clone was seen (once, few, many), or a class if it is expanded.

J: TRBJ2-3
length: 17
V: TRBV12-3/TRBV12-4
size: NA
D: TRBD2
CDR3: CASSLGLAGGGTDTQYF
DNA: TGTGCCAGCAGTTTAGGACTAGCGGGGGGGGGCACAGATACGCAGTATTTT

J: TRBJ1-1
length: 14
V: TRBV11-2
size: few
D: NA
CDR3: CASSAGWWDTEAFF
DNA: TGTGCCAGCAGCGCCGGGTGGTGGGACACTGAAGCTTTCTTT

J: TRBJ2-2
length: 13
V: TRBV28
size: few
D: NA
CDR3: CASLDRDTGELFF
DNA: TGTGCCAGCTTGGACAGAGACACCGGGGAGCTGTTTTTT

J: TRBJ1-2
length: 13
V: TRBV18
size: many
D: TRBD1
CDR3: CASSLDRVDGYTF
DNA: TGTGCCAGCTCACTGGACAGGGTTGATGGCTACACCTTC

J: TRBJ1-4
length: 17
V: TRBV7-9
size: NA
D: NA
CDR3: CASSLGPFKGTNEKLFF
DNA: TGTGCCAGCAGCTTGGGCCCCTTTAAGGGAACTAATGAAAAACTGTTTTTT

J: TRBJ2-1
length: 16
V: TRBV5-5
size: few
D: NA
CDR3: CASTERAEISYNEQFF
DNA: TGTGCCAGCACCGAACGGGCAGAAATCTCCTACAATGAGCAGTTCTTC

J: TRBJ1-5
length: 14
V: TRBV15
size: few
D: NA
CDR3: CATTRRDGDQPQHF
DNA: TGTGCCACCACCAGGCGGGACGGCGATCAGCCCCAGCATTTT

J: TRBJ2-3
length: 15
V: TRBV6-2/TRBV6-3
size: many
D: TRBD1
CDR3: CASSYRDRGRDTQYF
DNA: TGTGCCAGCAGTTACCGGGACAGGGGGCGAGATACGCAGTATTTT

J: TRBJ2-1
length: 16
V: TRBV7-9
size: few
D: NA
CDR3: CASSLTHWRGRGEQFF
DNA: TGTGCCAGCAGCTTAACCCACTGGAGAGGACGGGGTGAGCAGTTCTTC

J: TRBJ2-2
length: 15
V: TRBV2
size: few
D: TRBD1
CDR3: CASSFRDRGTGELFF
DNA: TGTGCCAGCAGTTTCCGGGACAGGGGCACCGGGGAGCTGTTTTTT

J: TRBJ1-5
length: 16
V: TRBV6-5
size: NA
D: NA
CDR3: CASSLPIGTFNQPQHF
DNA: TGTGCCAGCAGTTTACCTATAGGGACTTTTAATCAGCCCCAGCATTTT

J: TRBJ2-7
length: 13
V: TRBV7-2
size: many
D: NA
CDR3: CASSPPSLYEQYF
DNA: TGTGCCAGCAGCCCCCCTTCGCTCTACGAGCAGTACTTC

J: TRBJ2-7
length: 15
V: TRBV5-1
size: few
D: TRBD1
CDR3: CASSSGTDIRYEQYF
DNA: TGCGCCAGCAGCTCCGGGACAGATATACGCTACGAGCAGTACTTC

J: TRBJ1-2
length: 13
V: TRBV6-5
size: NA
D: NA
CDR3: CASSYAGSLGYTF
DNA: TGTGCCAGCAGTTACGCAGGGTCGCTTGGCTACACCTTC

J: TRBJ1-6
length: 14
V: TRBV12-3/TRBV12-4
size: many
D: NA
CDR3: CASSLSSYNSPLHF
DNA: TGTGCCAGCAGCTTGAGCTCCTATAATTCACCCCTCCACTTT

J: TRBJ2-3
length: 16
V: TRBV18
size: NA
D: TRBD2
CDR3: CASSPRLAGNTDTQYF
DNA: TGTGCCAGCTCACCTAGACTAGCGGGGAACACAGATACGCAGTATTTT

J: TRBJ1-2
length: 13
V: TRBV4-2
size: few
D: NA
CDR3: CASSRWGPNGYTF
DNA: TGTGCCAGCAGCCGATGGGGCCCCAATGGCTACACCTTC

J: TRBJ2-3
length: 14
V: TRBV5-1
size: few
D: NA
CDR3: CASSPGSGTDTQYF
DNA: TGCGCCAGCAGCCCCGGTTCGGGCACAGATACGCAGTATTTT

J: TRBJ2-5
length: 14
V: TRBV5-1
size: NA
D: NA
CDR3: CASSLNTARETQYF
DNA: TGCGCCAGCAGCTTAAACACAGCCCGGGAGACCCAGTACTTC

J: TRBJ1-4
length: 14
V: TRBV25-1
size: few
D: TRBD1
CDR3: CATQGQGAREKLFF
DNA: TGTGCCACCCAGGGACAGGGGGCGCGTGAAAAACTGTTTTTT

J: TRBJ2-3
length: 17
V: TRBV6-5
size: few
D: NA
CDR3: CASSYSGVNPNTDTQYF
DNA: TGTGCCAGCAGTTACTCGGGTGTCAATCCGAACACAGATACGCAGTATTTT

J: TRBJ2-2
length: 13
V: TRBV7-9
size: few
D: TRBD2
CDR3: CASSLANAGDRFF
DNA: TGTGCCAGCAGCTTAGCGAATGCGGGGGATCGGTTTTTT

J: TRBJ1-6
length: 14
V: TRBV20-1
size: many
D: NA
CDR3: CSATRDGEGRALHF
DNA: TGCAGTGCTACCCGGGATGGGGAGGGCAGAGCCCTCCACTTT

J: TRBJ2-4
length: 17
V: TRBV28
size: many
D: TRBD1
CDR3: CASSLVTGASAKNIQYF
DNA: TGTGCCAGCAGTTTAGTGACAGGGGCATCGGCCAAAAACATTCAGTACTTC

J: TRBJ2-6
length: 18
V: TRBV15
size: many
D: TRBD1
CDR3: CATSRDLGTGSGANVLTF
DNA: TGTGCCACCAGCAGAGATCTGGGGACAGGGTCTGGGGCCAACGTCCTGACTTTC

J: TRBJ2-5
length: 15
V: TRBV20-1
size: NA
D: TRBD2
CDR3: CSASVIAGFKKTQYF
DNA: TGCAGTGCTAGCGTAATAGCGGGATTTAAGAAGACCCAGTACTTC

J: TRBJ1-1
length: 13
V: TRBV12-3/TRBV12-4
size: NA
D: NA
CDR3: CASRQGYNTEAFF
DNA: TGTGCCAGCAGGCAGGGTTATAACACTGAAGCTTTCTTT

J: TRBJ1-6
length: 15
V: TRBV7-2
size: few
D: NA
CDR3: CASSPGLGPGSPLHF
DNA: TGTGCCAGCAGCCCGGGTCTGGGCCCGGGTTCACCCCTCCACTTT

J: TRBJ2-3
length: 17
V: TRBV4-2
size: NA
D: NA
CDR3: CASSQDLSGIGTDTQYF
DNA: TGTGCCAGCAGCCAAGATCTGTCGGGAATAGGCACAGATACGCAGTATTTT

J: TRBJ2-3
length: 14
V: TRBV20-1
size: few
D: NA
CDR3: CSAPHPAETDTQYF
DNA: TGCAGTGCTCCCCACCCGGCTGAGACTGATACGCAGTATTTT

J: TRBJ2-3
length: 15
V: TRBV11-1
size: few
D: NA
CDR3: CASSFHAAKGDTQYF
DNA: TGTGCCAGCAGCTTCCACGCGGCCAAGGGAGATACGCAGTATTTT

J: TRBJ1-3
length: 17
V: TRBV15
size: few
D: TRBD1
CDR3: CATSRDPWTGHGNTIYF
DNA: TGTGCCACCAGCAGAGACCCATGGACAGGGCATGGAAACACCATATATTTT

J: TRBJ2-3
length: 15
V: TRBV9
size: few
D: NA
CDR3: CASSVVGGPGSTQYF
DNA: TGTGCCAGCAGCGTAGTGGGGGGGCCGGGGTCTACGCAGTATTTT

J: TRBJ2-5
length: 14
V: TRBV5-4
size: NA
D: NA
CDR3: CASSLGVGGETQYF
DNA: TGTGCCAGCAGCTTGGGGGTGGGCGGAGAGACCCAGTACTTC

J: TRBJ2-2
length: 13
V: TRBV28
size: many
D: NA
CDR3: CASSSQNTGELFF
DNA: TGTGCCAGCAGTTCTCAGAACACCGGGGAGCTGTTTTTT

J: TRBJ1-2
length: 14
V: TRBV5-1
size: few
D: NA
CDR3: CASSSWTANYGYTF
DNA: TGCGCCAGCAGCAGCTGGACGGCGAACTATGGCTACACCTTC

J: TRBJ1-5
length: 15
V: TRBV25-1
size: NA
D: NA
CDR3: CASSEGGSWTQPQHF
DNA: TGTGCCAGCAGTGAAGGCGGGTCCTGGACTCAGCCCCAGCATTTT

J: TRBJ2-5
length: 15
V: TRBV29-1
size: many
D: TRBD1
CDR3: CSSRRGQGYWETQYF
DNA: TGCAGCTCCCGAAGGGGACAGGGATATTGGGAGACCCAGTACTTC

J: TRBJ2-3
length: 13
V: TRBV7-9
size: NA
D: NA
CDR3: CASSSYREDTQYF
DNA: TGTGCCAGCAGCTCCTACAGGGAAGATACGCAGTATTTT

J: TRBJ2-1
length: 13
V: TRBV20-1
size: NA
D: TRBD1
CDR3: CSATGTGDHEQFF
DNA: TGCAGTGCCACCGGGACAGGGGACCATGAGCAGTTCTTC

J: TRBJ2-1
length: 14
V: TRBV5-1
size: NA
D: TRBD2
CDR3: CASSDPSGGNEQFF
DNA: TGCGCCAGCAGCGACCCTAGCGGGGGGAATGAGCAGTTCTTC

J: TRBJ2-1
length: 15
V: TRBV20-1
size: NA
D: TRBD2
CDR3: CSALGRAGGPAEQFF
DNA: TGCAGTGCCCTGGGGAGAGCGGGGGGCCCCGCTGAGCAGTTCTTC

J: TRBJ2-3
length: 12
V: TRBV20-1
size: few
D: NA
CDR3: CSAPASGDTQYF
DNA: TGCAGTGCCCCGGCGAGCGGAGATACGCAGTATTTT

J: TRBJ1-4
length: 15
V: TRBV3-1
size: few
D: NA
CDR3: CASSQAQGSNEKLFF
DNA: TGTGCCAGCAGCCAGGCTCAGGGGTCTAATGAAAAACTGTTTTTT

J: TRBJ2-1
length: 15
V: TRBV5-6
size: few
D: TRBD2
CDR3: CASSRSGGVLREQFF
DNA: TGTGCCAGCAGCCGAAGCGGGGGTGTTCTCAGGGAGCAGTTCTTC

J: TRBJ2-7
length: 15
V: TRBV27
size: few
D: TRBD1
CDR3: CASSTRTGGFDEQYF
DNA: TGTGCCAGCAGTACCCGGACAGGGGGCTTCGACGAGCAGTACTTC

J: TRBJ1-1
length: 12
V: TRBV15
size: NA
D: NA
CDR3: CATSEGGTEAFF
DNA: TGTGCCACCAGCGAGGGTGGGACTGAAGCTTTCTTT

J: TRBJ1-1
length: 14
V: TRBV13
size: few
D: NA
CDR3: CASTLSQGRVEAFF
DNA: TGTGCCAGCACCCTAAGCCAGGGGCGAGTTGAAGCTTTCTTT

J: TRBJ2-2
length: 15
V: TRBV4-2
size: NA
D: TRBD1
CDR3: CASSQGTGVTGELFF
DNA: TGTGCCAGCAGCCAGGGGACAGGGGTCACCGGGGAGCTGTTTTTT

J: TRBJ1-2
length: 14
V: TRBV20-1
size: NA
D: NA
CDR3: CSAEDRAYYYGYTF
DNA: TGCAGTGCTGAGGACAGAGCCTACTATTATGGCTACACCTTC